Shown below are 28 T cell receptor beta chains from a single sample sequenced in a study of regulatory T cells in long-lasting Graves disease. Time point specified: newly diagnosed GD, antithyroid drugs for less than 3 months. Making the TCR library involved RNA that had been extracted from PBMCs. HTBI primers from iRepertoire and Arm-PCR of CDR3 regions yielded the TCR beta libraries. A single record per CDR3 protein comes from TCRdb applying MiXCR to the multiplex PCR reads. The repertoire holds a few hundred thousand distinct CDR3 sequences, with more than 15% as singletons. These same records also appear under a second study, on T cells in Graves' hyperthyroidism and ophthalmopathy.

Here the sequenced sample was peripheral blood mononuclear cells (PBMCs), taken at new diagnosis, from a patient treated with antithyroid drugs. These receptors came from a woman aged 25 to 39 with Graves disease.

In its sample, this clonotype was seen many times. V and J are TRBV7-2 and TRBJ2-1; D may be TRBD1 or TRBD2 (5 bases each). This CDR3 comprises 13 residues. V was clipped by 5 bases and J by 9 bases, with 14 bases between them. The V gene's germline CDR1 is SGHTA and CDR2 FQGNSA. The DNA of the CDR3 is TGTGCCAGCAGCCCACTGGGGGTGGGTGAGCAGTTCTTC. Amino acid sequence: CASSPLGVGEQFF.

This clonotype was seen ten or more times. V gene TRBV6-1 combines with J gene TRBJ1-2; D unresolved. CDR3 length: 13 residues. Germline V gene lookup returns CDR1 MNHNS and CDR2 SASEGT. Trimming left V 5 bases short and J 6 bases short, with 13 bases between. The CDR3 DNA follows: TGTGCCAGCAGTCTGTTAACAGCTAATGGCTACACCTTC. Translating it yields CASSLLTANGYTF.

With regard to this clonotype: A read error is possible here, since a much larger clone lies one base away. J is TRBJ1-2 and V is TRBV7-8, with D possibly matching TRBD1 (6 bases). Germline V gene sequence: CDR1 SGHVS, CDR2 FQNEAQ. The CDR3 runs to 14 residues. CDR3 in DNA: TGTGCCGGCAGCTCAAGGGACACCAGCTATGGCTACACCTTC. It codes for CAGSSRDTSYGYTF.

This clonotype was counted many times. This chain connects TRBV20-1 to TRBJ1-6; D might be TRBD1 (6 bases). Trimming took 4 bases from V and 9 from J, leaving 13 bases between them. There are 13 residues in the CDR3. Germline CDR1 reads DFQATT; CDR2 reads SNEGSKA (reference sequence). The CDR3 region is CSATLDSPSPLHF. Written as DNA, the CDR3 is TGCAGTGCTACGTTGGACAGTCCTTCACCCCTCCACTTT.

This clonotype appeared a few times. The chain is built from TRBV6-5 and TRBJ1-1; TRBD1 agrees at 8 bases. The junction had 9 bases not matched to a gene; V was cut back by 0 bases and J by 6 bases. The CDR3 contains 16 residues. Germline V gene data show CDR1 as MNHEY and CDR2 as SVGAGI. The CDR3 sequence: CASSYSIVDRASEAFF. The DNA for the CDR3 is TGTGCCAGCAGTTACTCCATCGTGGACAGGGCTTCTGAAGCTTTCTTT.

The table lists this clonotype with many counts. V usage is TRBV12-5 and J usage is TRBJ1-4; TRBD1 aligns across 10 bases. Trimming cost V 6 bases and J 6 bases; bases outside gene matches: 4. Germline loops: CDR1 LGHNT, CDR2 FRNRAP. The CDR3 extends over 14 amino acids. CDR3 residues: CASGPGTGDEKLFF. CDR3 nucleotide sequence: TGTGCTAGTGGACCCGGGACAGGGGATGAAAAACTGTTTTTT. The whole variable domain, remainder taken from reference TRBV12-5 and TRBJ1-4, is DARVTQTPRHKVTEMGQEVTMRCQPILGHNTVFWYRQTMMQGLELLAYFRNRAPLDDSGMPKDRFSAEMPDATLATLKIQPSEPRDSAVYFCASGPGTGDEKLFFGSGTQLSVL.

Ten or more counts support this clonotype. CDR3 bases: TGCAGTGCTCACCTCCGGGACAGGCGCACAGATACGCAGTATTTT. This codes for CSAHLRDRRTDTQYF. V usage is TRBV20-1 and J usage is TRBJ2-3, with 8 bases aligning to TRBD1. Germline V lookup: CDR1 DFQATT, CDR2 SNEGSKA (reference sequence). Trimming removed 5 bases from V and 1 base from J; junction bases left unmatched: 8. The length of the CDR3 is 15 residues.

The chain has TRBV7-2 and TRBJ1-5; D is undetermined. V was pared by 5 bases and J by 4 bases, with 9 bases between. The germline gives CDR1 SGHTA, CDR2 FQGNSA. This CDR3 comprises 13 residues. As DNA, the CDR3 is TGTGCCAGCAGCCGCGGACTGAATCAGCCCCAGCATTTT. Its translation is CASSRGLNQPQHF. The entire variable domain, with the rest obtained from reference TRBV7-2 and TRBJ1-5, is as follows: GAGVSQSPSNKVTEKGKDVELRCDPISGHTALYWYRQSLGQGLEFLIYFQGNSAPDKSGLPSDRFSAERTGGSVSTLTIQRTQQEDSAVYLCASSRGLNQPQHFGDGTRLSIL.

This clonotype was picked up a small number of times. The rearrangement links TRBV6-2 or TRBV6-3 to TRBJ2-2; 8 bases line up with TRBD2. V gave up 6 bases and J gave up 4 bases; unmatched junction bases: 19. The CDR3 loop spans 19 amino acids. Germline lookup yields CDR1 MNHEY and CDR2 SVGEGT. The CDR3, as DNA: TGTGCCAGCAGAGCGATTACGGGGGCGGGGGGCAAAATCACCGGGGAGCTGTTTTTT. It translates to CASRAITGAGGKITGELFF.

There are many counts of this clonotype. J is TRBJ2-3 and V is TRBV20-1; D perhaps matches TRBD2 (6 bases). Germline CDR1 and CDR2: DFQATT and SNEGSKA (reference sequence). Trimming removed 2 bases at V and 5 bases at J, with 8 bases between. The CDR3 runs to 12 residues. The CDR3 DNA is TGCAGTGCTAGAACGGGGGAAGATACGCAGTATTTT. It is translated as CSARTGEDTQYF.

This clonotype was recorded at least ten times. V usage is TRBV7-2 and J usage is TRBJ2-2, with 12 bases matching TRBD1. The junction had 16 bases not matched to a gene; V was cut back by 6 bases and J by 5 bases. This CDR3 spans 19 amino acids. Germline assignment: CDR1 SGHTA and CDR2 FQGNSA. The DNA for the CDR3 is TGTGCCAGCAGTCCGAACCCGGGACAGGGGGCCTTGAGGACCGGGGAGCTGTTTTTT. Its protein product is CASSPNPGQGALRTGELFF.

The chain joins TRBV19 to TRBJ2-2, with D perhaps assigned TRBD1 or TRBD2 (5 bases each). The CDR3 has 15 residues. V shed 1 base and J shed 6 bases, with 12 bases lying between them. Germline CDR1 and CDR2: LNHDA and SQIVND (reference sequence). The CDR3 nucleotides read TGTGCCAGTAGTATAGCCCTAGGGACCGCCGGGGAGCTGTTTTTT. It specifies CASSIALGTAGELFF.

The V and J genes are TRBV2 and TRBJ1-2; the match to TRBD1 covers 11 bases. The CDR3 has 16 amino acids. Germline CDR1 is SNHLY and CDR2 is FYNNEI. The V segment lost 6 bases and the J segment 6 bases; nucleotides outside the gene matches: 12. CDR3 sequence reads: CASRRGQGVIMDGYTF. Here the CDR3 DNA reads TGTGCCAGCAGGAGGGGACAGGGGGTGATAATGGATGGCTACACCTTC. Full variable domain (missing parts from reference TRBV2 and TRBJ1-2): EPEVTQTPSHQVTQMGQEVILRCVPISNHLYFYWYRQILGQKVEFLVSFYNNEISEKSEIFDDQFSVERPDGSNFTLKIRSTKLEDSAMYFCASRRGQGVIMDGYTFGSGTRLTVV.

Of note for this clonotype: This probably arose from a read error, given a far larger clone one base away. The V call is TRBV3-1, the J call TRBJ2-3, with D perhaps TRBD2 (5 bases). The J call is uncertain, as TRBJ2-1 better fits the DNA end. CDR3 length: 13 residues. CDR1 and CDR2 (germline): LGHDT, YNNKEL (reference sequence). In DNA form, the CDR3 reads TGTGCCAGCAGCCAAGGTAATAGCGATGGGCAGTTCTTC. This gives the protein CASSQGNSDGQFF.

In regard to this clonotype: A much larger clone sits a single nucleotide away, making a read error possible. In this CDR3 the conserved last residue, phenylalanine or tryptophan, is missing, so a read error is likely. The CDR3 DNA is TGTGCCAGCAGCTCCGGGACAGGGGATCAAGAGACCCAGTACCTC. Its translation: CASSSGTGDQETQYL. The V call is TRBV6-2 or TRBV6-3, the J call TRBJ2-5; 10 nucleotides match TRBD1. The germline V gene has CDR1 MNHEY and CDR2 SVGEGT. The V gene end was trimmed by 6 bases and the J gene end by 2 bases; junction bases not matched to a gene: 6. This CDR3 is 15 amino acids long.

The V gene is TRBV12-5, the J gene TRBJ1-1; no definite D call. The ends were cut back, 4 bases at V and 0 bases at J, with 3 bases in the middle. The CDR3 totals 12 residues. Germline V gene lookup returns CDR1 LGHNT and CDR2 FRNRAP. The CDR3 DNA sequence: TGTGCTAGTGGTTCACTGAACACTGAAGCTTTCTTT. It encodes CASGSLNTEAFF.

With respect to this clonotype: A single base separates this from a much larger clone, so it may be a read error. The chain uses TRBV5-1 and TRBJ2-1; D may correspond to TRBD1 or TRBD2 (6 bases each). V shed 4 bases and J shed 2 bases, with 16 bases lying between them. The germline V gene has CDR1 SGHRS and CDR2 YFSETQ. The CDR3 extends over 16 amino acids. The CDR3 sequence: CASSAGAGFPYNEQFF. The CDR3 DNA reads TGCGCCAGCAGCGCAGGGGCGGGGTTCCCCTACAATGAGCAGTTCTTC.

This chain uses TRBV20-1 with TRBJ1-4; maybe TRBD1 (5 bases). Trimming took 0 bases from V and 0 from J, leaving 11 bases between them. The CDR3 is made up of 16 amino acids. Germline V gene sequence: CDR1 DFQATT, CDR2 SNEGSKA (reference sequence). The CDR3 region has the DNA TGCAGTGCTAGAGAGGGAGGGGAACCAACTAATGAAAAACTGTTTTTT. It yields the protein CSAREGGEPTNEKLFF.

This clonotype occurred many times. The rearrangement joins TRBV7-2 to TRBJ2-3; a possible D gene is TRBD1 (6 bases). The germline CDR1 and CDR2 sequences are SGHTA and FQGNSA. The CDR3 extends over 13 amino acids. Trimming removed 8 bases at V and 2 bases at J, with 11 bases between. The CDR3 nucleotides are TGTGCCAGCCTTCGGGACAACACAGATACGCAGTATTTT. Translating gives CASLRDNTDTQYF.

The sample holds many counts of this clonotype. The V gene is TRBV11-3, the J gene TRBJ2-1; D is tentatively TRBD1 or TRBD2 (5 bases each). CDR1 and CDR2 (germline): SGHNT, YENEEA. This CDR3 comprises 14 residues. The ends were cut back, 5 bases at V and 5 bases at J, with 13 bases in the middle. The chain's CDR3 is CASSLRDGNNEQFF. In nucleotides, the CDR3 is TGTGCCAGCAGCCTCCGGGACGGGAACAATGAGCAGTTCTTC.

This clonotype was recorded many times. The rearrangement uses TRBV11-2 and TRBJ2-3; tentative D call: TRBD1 (5 bases). This CDR3 comprises 12 residues. Germline lookup yields CDR1 SGHAT and CDR2 FQNNGV. V shed 5 bases and J shed 6 bases, with 9 bases lying between them. CDR3 coding DNA: TGTGCCAGCAGCAAGTGGGGCGATACGCAGTATTTT. This gives the protein CASSKWGDTQYF.

The table lists this clonotype with many counts. The chain combines TRBV6-2 or TRBV6-3 with TRBJ2-1; no definite D call. The V gene's germline CDR1 is MNHEY and CDR2 SVGEGT. This CDR3 comprises 11 residues. V lost 2 bases, J lost 10 bases, and 6 bases lay in between. CDR3 amino acids: CASSYAQEQFF. CDR3 bases: TGTGCCAGCAGTTACGCGCAGGAGCAGTTCTTC.

This clonotype occurred many times. The rearrangement joins TRBV2 to TRBJ1-1, with 7 bases matching TRBD1. CDR3 length: 15 residues. The V segment lost 1 base and the J segment 2 bases; nucleotides outside the gene matches: 4. Germline CDR1 SNHLY, CDR2 FYNNEI. The DNA of the CDR3 is TGTGCCAGCAGTGAAGGACAGGGCTTAAACACTGAAGCTTTCTTT. Translating it yields CASSEGQGLNTEAFF.

The CDR3 coding sequence is TGTGCCAGCAGCTCGCGGGGGAACACTGAAGCTTTCTTT. Its translation: CASSSRGNTEAFF. The chain joins TRBV7-3 to TRBJ1-1; no firm D call. Trimming cost V 4 bases and J 1 base, with 7 bases left between them. Looked up from germline, CDR1 is SGHTA and CDR2 is FQGTGA. This CDR3 is 13 amino acids long.

This clonotype appeared many times. J is TRBJ2-7 and V is TRBV7-2; D remains unclear. The germline V and J ends were trimmed by 2 bases and 2 bases, with 10 bases remaining between them. CDR3 size: 14 residues. Germline CDR1 reads SGHTA; CDR2 reads FQGNSA. CDR3 nucleotides: TGTGCCAGCAGCTTATTATCCAGAGCCTACGAGCAGTACTTC. Its translation: CASSLLSRAYEQYF.

The rearrangement uses TRBV10-1 and TRBJ2-4; D gene uncertain. Germline CDR1 WNHNN, CDR2 SYGVQD (reference sequence). The CDR3 consists of 14 residues. Trimming removed 3 bases from V and 0 bases from J, with 6 bases in between. The CDR3 region is CASSDSGAKNIQYF. Here the CDR3 DNA reads TGCGCCAGCAGTGACTCTGGAGCCAAAAACATTCAGTACTTC.

In its sample, this clonotype was seen many times. The chain couples TRBV6-1 to TRBJ1-2; 8 positions agree with TRBD1. The CDR3 has 14 residues. Looked up from germline, CDR1 is MNHNS and CDR2 is SASEGT. Unmatched junction bases numbered 3, after V lost 6 bases and J lost 0 bases. In DNA, the CDR3 is TGTGCCAGCAGGGACAGGGTAGCTAACTATGGCTACACCTTC. Amino acids: CASRDRVANYGYTF.

The chain recombines TRBV19 with TRBJ2-2; 7 bases line up with TRBD1. The J segment lost 6 bases and the V segment lost 6 bases, leaving 4 bases of the junction unmatched. There are 13 residues in the CDR3. Per germline, CDR1 LNHDA and CDR2 SQIVND (reference sequence). The CDR3, as DNA: TGTGCCAGTAGGGGAGACAGGGCCGGGGAGCTGTTTTTT. Translated, it gives CASRGDRAGELFF.